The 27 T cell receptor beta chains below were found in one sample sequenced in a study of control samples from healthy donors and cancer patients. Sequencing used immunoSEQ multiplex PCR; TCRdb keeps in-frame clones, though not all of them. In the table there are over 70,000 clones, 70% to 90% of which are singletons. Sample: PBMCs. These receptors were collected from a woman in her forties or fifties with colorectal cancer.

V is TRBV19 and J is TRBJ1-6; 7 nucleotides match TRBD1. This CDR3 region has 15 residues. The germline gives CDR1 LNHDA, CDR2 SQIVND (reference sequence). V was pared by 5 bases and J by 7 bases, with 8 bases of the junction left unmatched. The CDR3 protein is CASSFQGVYNSPLHF. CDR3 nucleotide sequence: TGTGCCAGTAGTTTCCAGGGGGTCTACAATTCACCCCTCCACTTT. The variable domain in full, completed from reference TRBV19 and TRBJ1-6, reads DGGITQSPKYLFRKEGQNVTLSCEQNLNHDAMYWYRQDPGQGLRLIYYSQIVNDFQKGDIAEGYSVSREKKESFPLTVTSAQKNPTAFYLCASSFQGVYNSPLHFGNGTRLTVT.

The CDR3 reads CASRTTGLVDTIYF. The CDR3 DNA is TGTGCCAGCAGGACGACAGGGCTAGTAGACACCATATATTTT. The V and J genes are TRBV6-5 and TRBJ1-3; the match to TRBD1 covers 7 bases. Trimming removed 6 bases from V and 8 bases from J; junction bases left unmatched: 10. CDR3 length: 14 amino acids. CDR1 MNHEY and CDR2 SVGAGI come from the germline V gene.

DNA of the CDR3: TGTGCCAGCAGCTTGGGGGTAGGGAGCTCCTATAATTCACCCCTCCACTTT. Its protein is CASSLGVGSSYNSPLHF. V usage is TRBV5-6 and J usage is TRBJ1-6; D uncertain. V gave up 0 bases and J gave up 0 bases, with 10 bases separating them. There are 17 residues in the CDR3. Germline V CDR1 and CDR2: SGHDT, YYEEEE.

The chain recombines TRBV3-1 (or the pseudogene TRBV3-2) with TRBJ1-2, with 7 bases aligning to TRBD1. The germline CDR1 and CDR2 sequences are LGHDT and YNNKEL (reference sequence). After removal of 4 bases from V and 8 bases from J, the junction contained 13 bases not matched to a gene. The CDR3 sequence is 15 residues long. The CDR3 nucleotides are TGTGCCAGCAGCCTACCTCGGGAGGGGGCGCGAGGCTACACCTTC. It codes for CASSLPREGARGYTF.

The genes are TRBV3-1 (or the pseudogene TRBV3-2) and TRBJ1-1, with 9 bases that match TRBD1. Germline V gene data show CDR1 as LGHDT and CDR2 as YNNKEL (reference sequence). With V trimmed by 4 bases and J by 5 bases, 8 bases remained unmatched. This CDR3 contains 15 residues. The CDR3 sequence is CASSLQGAHGTEAFF. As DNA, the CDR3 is TGTGCCAGCAGCCTACAGGGGGCCCACGGGACTGAAGCTTTCTTT.

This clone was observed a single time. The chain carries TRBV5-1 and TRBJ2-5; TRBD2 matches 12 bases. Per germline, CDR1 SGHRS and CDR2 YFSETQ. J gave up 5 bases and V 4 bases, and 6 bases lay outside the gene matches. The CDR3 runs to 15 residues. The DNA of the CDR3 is TGCGCCAGCAGCCCCTCTAGCGGGGGGGGTGAGACCCAGTACTTC. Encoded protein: CASSPSSGGGETQYF.

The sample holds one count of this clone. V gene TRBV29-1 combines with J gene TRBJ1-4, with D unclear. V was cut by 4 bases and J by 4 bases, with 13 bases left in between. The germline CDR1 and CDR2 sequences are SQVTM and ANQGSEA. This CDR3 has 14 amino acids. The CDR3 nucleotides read TGCAGCGTTGCATTGACAAATCGTAATGAAAAACTGTTTTTT. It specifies CSVALTNRNEKLFF.

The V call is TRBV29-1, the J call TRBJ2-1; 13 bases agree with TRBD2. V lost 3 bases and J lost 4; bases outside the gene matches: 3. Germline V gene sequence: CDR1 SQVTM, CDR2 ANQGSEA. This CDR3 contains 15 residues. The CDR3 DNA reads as TGCAGCGTTGAGGGGACTAGCGGGGTGTACAATGAGCAGTTCTTC. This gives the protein CSVEGTSGVYNEQFF.

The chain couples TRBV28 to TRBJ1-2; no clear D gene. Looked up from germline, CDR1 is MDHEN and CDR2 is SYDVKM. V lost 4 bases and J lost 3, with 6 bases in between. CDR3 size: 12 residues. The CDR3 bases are TGTGCCAGCAGTTATTGGGACTATGGCTACACCTTC. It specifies CASSYWDYGYTF.

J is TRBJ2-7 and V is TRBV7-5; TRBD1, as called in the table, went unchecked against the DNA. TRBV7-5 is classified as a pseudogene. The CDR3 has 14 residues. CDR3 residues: CARSGTGNFYEQYV. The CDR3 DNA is TGTGCCAGAAGCGGTACAGGGAACTTCTACGAGCAGTACGTC.

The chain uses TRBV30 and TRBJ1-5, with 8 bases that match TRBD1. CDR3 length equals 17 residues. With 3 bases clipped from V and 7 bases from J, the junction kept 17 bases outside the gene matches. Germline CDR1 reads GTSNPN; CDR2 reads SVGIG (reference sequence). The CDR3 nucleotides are TGTGCCTGGAGCCCTCTCGGGCAGGGGGCATCTAGCCAGCCCCAGCATTTT. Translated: CAWSPLGQGASSQPQHF.

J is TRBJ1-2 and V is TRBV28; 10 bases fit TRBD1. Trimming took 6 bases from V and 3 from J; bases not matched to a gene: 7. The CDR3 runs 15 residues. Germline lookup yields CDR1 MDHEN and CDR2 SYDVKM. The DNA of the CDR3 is TGTGCCAGCAGGTCCGGACAGGGGGAACACTATGGCTACACCTTC. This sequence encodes CASRSGQGEHYGYTF.

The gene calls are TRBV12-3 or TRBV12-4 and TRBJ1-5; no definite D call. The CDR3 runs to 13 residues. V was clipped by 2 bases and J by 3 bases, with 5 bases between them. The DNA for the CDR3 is TGTGCCAGCAGTTTAAGGGTCAATCAGCCCCAGCATTTT. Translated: CASSLRVNQPQHF.

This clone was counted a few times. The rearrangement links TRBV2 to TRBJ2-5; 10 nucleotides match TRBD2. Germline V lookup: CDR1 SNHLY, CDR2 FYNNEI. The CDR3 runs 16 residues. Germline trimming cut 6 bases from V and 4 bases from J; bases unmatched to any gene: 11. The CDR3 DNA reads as TGTGCCAGCAGCGCCGCCCTAGCGGGGGAGAGAGAGACCCAGTACTTC. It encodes CASSAALAGERETQYF.

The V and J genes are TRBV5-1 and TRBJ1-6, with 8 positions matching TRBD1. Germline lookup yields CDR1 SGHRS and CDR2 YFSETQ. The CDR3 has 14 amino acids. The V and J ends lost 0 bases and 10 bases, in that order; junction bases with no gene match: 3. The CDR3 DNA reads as TGCGCCAGCAGCTTGGAAGGGACAGGATCACCCCTCCACTTT. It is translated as CASSLEGTGSPLHF.

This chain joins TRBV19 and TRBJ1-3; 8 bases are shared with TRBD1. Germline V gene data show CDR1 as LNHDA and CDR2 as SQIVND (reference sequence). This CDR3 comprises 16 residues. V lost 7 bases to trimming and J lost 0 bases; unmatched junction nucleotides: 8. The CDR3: CASTFGTGLSGNTIYF. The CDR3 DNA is TGTGCCAGTACCTTCGGGACAGGACTCTCTGGAAACACCATATATTTT.

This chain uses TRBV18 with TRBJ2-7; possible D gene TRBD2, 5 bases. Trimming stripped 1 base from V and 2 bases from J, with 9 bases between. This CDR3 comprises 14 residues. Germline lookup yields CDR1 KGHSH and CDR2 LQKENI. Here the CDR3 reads CASSPLAGAYEQYV. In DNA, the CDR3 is TGTGCCAGCTCACCACTAGCCGGGGCCTACGAGCAGTACGTC.

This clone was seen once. The CDR3 sequence is CATSGRQGRHEKLFF. CDR3 in DNA: TGTGCCACCAGTGGCCGACAGGGGAGACATGAAAAACTGTTTTTT. J is TRBJ1-4 and V is TRBV24-1; 8 nucleotides agree with TRBD1. Germline V gene sequence: CDR1 KGHDR, CDR2 SFDVKD. Germline trimming cut 5 bases from V and 6 bases from J; bases unmatched to any gene: 7. This CDR3 is built from 15 residues.

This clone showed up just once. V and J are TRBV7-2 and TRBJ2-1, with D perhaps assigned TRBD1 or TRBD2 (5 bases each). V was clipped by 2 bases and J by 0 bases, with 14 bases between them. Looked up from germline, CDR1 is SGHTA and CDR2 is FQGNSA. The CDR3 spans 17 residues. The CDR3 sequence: CASSLFGALSSYNEQFF. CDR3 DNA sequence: TGTGCCAGCAGCTTATTCGGGGCGCTGAGCTCCTACAATGAGCAGTTCTTC.

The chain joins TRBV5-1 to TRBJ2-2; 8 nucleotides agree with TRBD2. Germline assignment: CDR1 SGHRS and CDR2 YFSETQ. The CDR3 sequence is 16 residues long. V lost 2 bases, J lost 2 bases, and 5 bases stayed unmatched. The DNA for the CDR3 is TGCGCCAGCAGCTTTTATACTAGCGGCAACACCGGGGAGCTGTTTTTT. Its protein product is CASSFYTSGNTGELFF. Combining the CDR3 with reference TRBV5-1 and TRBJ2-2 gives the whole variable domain KAGVTQTPRYLIKTRGQQVTLSCSPISGHRSVSWYQQTPGQGLQFLFEYFSETQRNKGNFPGRFSGRQFSNSRSEMNVSTLELGDSALYLCASSFYTSGNTGELFFGEGSRLTVL.

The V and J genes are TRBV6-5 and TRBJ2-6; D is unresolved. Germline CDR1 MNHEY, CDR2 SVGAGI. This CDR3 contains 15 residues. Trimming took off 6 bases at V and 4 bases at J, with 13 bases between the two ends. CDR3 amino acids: CASRPQMGGANVLTF. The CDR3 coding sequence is TGTGCCAGCAGACCCCAAATGGGGGGGGCCAACGTCCTGACTTTC.

The CDR3 DNA follows: TGTGCCAGCAGTTACCCGAACAGGGGACCCCGAGAGACCCAGTACTTC. It encodes CASSYPNRGPRETQYF. The chain is built from TRBV6-2 or TRBV6-3 and TRBJ2-5, with 7 bases identical to TRBD1. Germline lookup yields CDR1 MNHEY and CDR2 SVGEGT. J lost 4 bases, V lost 2 bases, and 10 bases had no gene match. The CDR3 loop spans 16 amino acids.

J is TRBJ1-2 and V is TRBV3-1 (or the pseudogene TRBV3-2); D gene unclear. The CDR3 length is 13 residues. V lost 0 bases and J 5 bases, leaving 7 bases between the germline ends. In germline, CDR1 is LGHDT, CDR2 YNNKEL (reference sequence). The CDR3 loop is CASSQDLQYGYTF. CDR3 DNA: TGTGCCAGCAGCCAAGATCTACAGTATGGCTACACCTTC.

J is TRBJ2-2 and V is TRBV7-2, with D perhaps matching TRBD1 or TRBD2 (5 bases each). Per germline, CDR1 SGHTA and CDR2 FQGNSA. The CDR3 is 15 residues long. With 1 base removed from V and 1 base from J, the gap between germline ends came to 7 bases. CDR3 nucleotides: TGTGCCAGCAGCTTAGTTGGGGGGAACACCGGGGAGCTGTTTTTT. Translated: CASSLVGGNTGELFF. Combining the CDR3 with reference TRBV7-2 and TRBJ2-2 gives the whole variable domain GAGVSQSPSNKVTEKGKDVELRCDPISGHTALYWYRQSLGQGLEFLIYFQGNSAPDKSGLPSDRFSAERTGGSVSTLTIQRTQQEDSAVYLCASSLVGGNTGELFFGEGSRLTVL.

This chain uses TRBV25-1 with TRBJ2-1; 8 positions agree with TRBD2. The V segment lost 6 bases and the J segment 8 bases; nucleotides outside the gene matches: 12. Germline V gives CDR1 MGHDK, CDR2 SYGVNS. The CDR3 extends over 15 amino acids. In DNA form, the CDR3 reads TGTGCCAGCAGCAAGGTCGGGGGGGGAGTGGATGAGCAGTTCTTC. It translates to CASSKVGGGVDEQFF.

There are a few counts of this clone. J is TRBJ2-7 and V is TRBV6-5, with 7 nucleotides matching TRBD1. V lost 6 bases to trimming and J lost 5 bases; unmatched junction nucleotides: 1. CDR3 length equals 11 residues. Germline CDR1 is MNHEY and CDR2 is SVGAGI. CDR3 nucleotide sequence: TGTGCCAGCAGGCAGGGGGACGAGCAGTACGTC. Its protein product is CASRQGDEQYV.

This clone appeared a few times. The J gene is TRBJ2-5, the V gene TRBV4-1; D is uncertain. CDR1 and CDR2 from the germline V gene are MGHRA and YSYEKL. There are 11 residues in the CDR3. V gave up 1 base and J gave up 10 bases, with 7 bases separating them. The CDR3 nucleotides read TGCGCCAGCAGCCAAGCGGGTATCCAGTACTTC. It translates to CASSQAGIQYF.